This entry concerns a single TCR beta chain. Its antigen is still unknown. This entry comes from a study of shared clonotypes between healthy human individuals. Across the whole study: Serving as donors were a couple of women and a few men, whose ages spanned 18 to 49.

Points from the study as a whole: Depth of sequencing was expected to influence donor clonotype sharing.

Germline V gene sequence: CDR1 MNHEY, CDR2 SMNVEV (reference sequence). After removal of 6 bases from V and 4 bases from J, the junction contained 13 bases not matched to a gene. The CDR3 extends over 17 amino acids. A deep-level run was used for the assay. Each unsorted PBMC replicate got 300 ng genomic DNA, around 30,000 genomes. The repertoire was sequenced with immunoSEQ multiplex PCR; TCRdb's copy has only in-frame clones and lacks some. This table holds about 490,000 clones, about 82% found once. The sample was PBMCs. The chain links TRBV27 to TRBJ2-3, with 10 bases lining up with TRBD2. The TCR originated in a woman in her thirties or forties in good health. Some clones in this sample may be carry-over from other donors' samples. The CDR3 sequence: CASRRGGLAGAPDTQYF. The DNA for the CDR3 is TGTGCCAGCAGACGGGGGGGGCTAGCGGGAGCCCCAGATACGCAGTATTTT.